This paragraph reports one T cell receptor (beta chain). This entry is derived from a study of T cell responses to AZD1222 COVID-19 vaccine. The protocol was immunoSEQ multiplex PCR, while the TCRdb copy is restricted to in-frame clones and leaves out a portion. Of some 60,000 clones listed, over 60% are singletons. Recipients boosted at about 4 weeks or about 12 weeks are pooled. The TCR sequence derives from an adult who received the AZD1222 COVID-19 vaccine. The sequencing here drew on peripheral blood, taken 28 days after the second AZD1222 dose.

The CDR3: CASSLVAGGPGETQYF. In DNA form, the CDR3 reads TGTGCCAGCAGCTTAGTGGCGGGGGGGCCCGGAGAGACCCAGTACTTC. The chain uses TRBV11-2 and TRBJ2-5, with 9 nucleotides matching TRBD2. The V segment lost 1 base and the J segment 4 bases; nucleotides outside the gene matches: 7. The CDR3 is 16 amino acids. Germline lookup yields CDR1 SGHAT and CDR2 FQNNGV.